This is a list of T cell receptor beta chains from one sample in a study of T-cell reconstitution after alpha-beta-depleted transplantation in children. TCRdb ran MiXCR on the PCR reads and lists one entry per CDR3 protein. Among about 980,000 distinct CDR3 sequences listed, less than 30% were seen once. The sequences come from PBMCs, mostly from graft donor cells, collected 360 days after TCRalphabeta/CD19-depleted stem cell transplant. These receptors were obtained from a boy under three years old who had a stem cell transplant for SCID, so the T cells may come from the graft donor. Both conserved end residues are part of each CDR3. A D gene is named only where the DNA matches it firmly. Only some rows state a clone size, as once, few, many or a class for expanded clones.

D gene: TRBD1
J gene: TRBJ2-1
V gene: TRBV5-6
CDR3 length: 15
clone size: .
CDR3 DNA: TGTGCCAGCAGCTTCAACAGGGGGAACTACAATGAGCAGTTCTTC
CDR3 protein: CASSFNRGNYNEQFF

D gene: TRBD1
J gene: TRBJ2-2
V gene: TRBV7-8
CDR3 length: 15
clone size: few
CDR3 DNA: TGTGCCAGCAGCAGTAGAAAAGACAGGGTAGGGGAGCTGTTTTTT
CDR3 protein: CASSSRKDRVGELFF

D gene: .
J gene: TRBJ2-2
V gene: TRBV7-8
CDR3 length: 16
clone size: .
CDR3 DNA: TGTGCCAGCAGCCACACCGTGGTACCCATAAGCGGGGAGCTGTTTTTT
CDR3 protein: CASSHTVVPISGELFF

D gene: TRBD2
J gene: TRBJ2-3
V gene: TRBV10-3
CDR3 length: 13
clone size: few
CDR3 DNA: TGTGCCATCAGTGAGCCGGGGGGGGATACGCAGTATTTT
CDR3 protein: CAISEPGGDTQYF

D gene: TRBD1
J gene: TRBJ2-1
V gene: TRBV12-3/TRBV12-4
CDR3 length: 14
clone size: .
CDR3 DNA: TGTGCCAGCAGCCCCGGGACAGGGAAGGATGAGCAGTTCTTC
CDR3 protein: CASSPGTGKDEQFF

D gene: .
J gene: TRBJ2-1
V gene: TRBV5-1
CDR3 length: 14
clone size: many
CDR3 DNA: TGCGCCAGCAGCTTGGGGTTAAACTACAATGAGCAGTTCTTC
CDR3 protein: CASSLGLNYNEQFF

D gene: TRBD1
J gene: TRBJ2-7
V gene: TRBV20-1
CDR3 length: 17
clone size: .
CDR3 DNA: TGCAGTGCTATCCCAGGGACAGGGGGAAGAGGGCTCTACGAGCAGTACTTC
CDR3 protein: CSAIPGTGGRGLYEQYF

D gene: TRBD1
J gene: TRBJ2-2
V gene: TRBV4-1
CDR3 length: 20
clone size: few
CDR3 DNA: TGCGCCAGCAGCCAAGAGGATAAGGTGCAGGGGGCCCTTTTCACCGGGGAGCTGTTTTTT
CDR3 protein: CASSQEDKVQGALFTGELFF

D gene: .
J gene: TRBJ2-2
V gene: TRBV29-1
CDR3 length: 14
clone size: .
CDR3 DNA: TGCAGCGCTCTTACAGGCGGCCCCACCGGGGAGCTGTTTTTT
CDR3 protein: CSALTGGPTGELFF

D gene: TRBD2
J gene: TRBJ2-1
V gene: TRBV18
CDR3 length: 16
clone size: .
CDR3 DNA: TGTGCCAGCTCACCATGGACTAGCGGGGGGGCATTTGAGCAGTTCTTC
CDR3 protein: CASSPWTSGGAFEQFF

D gene: .
J gene: TRBJ2-3
V gene: TRBV28
CDR3 length: 15
clone size: few
CDR3 DNA: TGTGCCAGCAATTTCCTGCTCGCTGGCACAGATACGCAGTATTTT
CDR3 protein: CASNFLLAGTDTQYF

D gene: TRBD1
J gene: TRBJ2-5
V gene: TRBV5-1
CDR3 length: 15
clone size: .
CDR3 DNA: TGCGCCAGCAGCTTGGGGACAGGGGTCCAAGAGACCCAGTACTTC
CDR3 protein: CASSLGTGVQETQYF

D gene: TRBD1
J gene: TRBJ1-1
V gene: TRBV10-3
CDR3 length: 14
clone size: .
CDR3 DNA: TGTGCCATCAACCCGACAGGGGAGAACACTGAAGCTTTCTTT
CDR3 protein: CAINPTGENTEAFF

D gene: .
J gene: TRBJ1-2
V gene: TRBV20-1
CDR3 length: 14
clone size: few
CDR3 DNA: TGCAGTGCTAGAGCCGGCGGGGCGGCCTATGGCTACACCTTC
CDR3 protein: CSARAGGAAYGYTF